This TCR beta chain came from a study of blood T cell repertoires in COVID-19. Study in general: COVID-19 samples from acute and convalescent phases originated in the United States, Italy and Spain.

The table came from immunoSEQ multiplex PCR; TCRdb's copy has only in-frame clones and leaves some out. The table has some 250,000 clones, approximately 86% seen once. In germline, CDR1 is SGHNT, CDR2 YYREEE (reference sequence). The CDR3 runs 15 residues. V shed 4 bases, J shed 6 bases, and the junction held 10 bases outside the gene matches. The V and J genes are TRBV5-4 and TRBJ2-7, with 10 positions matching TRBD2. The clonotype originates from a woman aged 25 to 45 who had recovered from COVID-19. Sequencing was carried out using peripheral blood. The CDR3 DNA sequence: TGTGCCAGCAGCATACCCGGGACTAGCGTTGGCGAGCAGTACTTC. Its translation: CASSIPGTSVGEQYF.